The 3 T cell receptor beta chains in this list originate from one sample, sequenced in a study of cytomegalovirus exposure and HLA in healthy donors. The primer mix had 60 Vbeta and 13 Jbeta primers. Sequenced by immunoSEQ multiplex PCR; TCRdb stores in-frame clones only, minus some. The sample includes 140,000 to 150,000 clones, around 75% of them seen just once. Sequencing used PBMCs. Receptors originate from a young woman in good health and CMV-seronegative.

This clone was counted between two and nine times. CDR3 nucleotide sequence: TGCACCAGCAGCCAAGATGACTCCGGAGGACCGTCAAAAGAGACCCAGTACTTC. Amino acid sequence: CTSSQDDSGGPSKETQYF. This chain connects TRBV1 to TRBJ2-5; the table's D call of TRBD2 was not tested on the DNA. TRBV1 is listed as a pseudogene. The CDR3 has 18 amino acids.

This clone has just a few counts. The rearrangement uses TRBV6-5 and TRBJ1-2; D unresolved. The CDR3 consists of 15 residues. Germline CDR1 is MNHEY and CDR2 is SVGAGI. V gave up 0 bases and J gave up 2 bases, with 10 bases separating them. CDR3: CASSYSITGNYGYTF. The CDR3 DNA follows: TGTGCCAGCAGTTACTCGATAACGGGGAACTATGGCTACACCTTC.

The CDR3 DNA reads as TGTGCCAGCAGCCAAGATCACGGGACTCTAAAGGATGGAGCCAACGTCCTGACTTTC. This codes for CASSQDHGTLKDGANVLTF. The chain uses TRBV4-2 and TRBJ2-6; a possible D gene is TRBD2 (6 bases). Trimming cost V 0 bases and J 7 bases, with 22 bases left between them. This CDR3 region has 19 residues. From germline, CDR1 is LGHNA and CDR2 YNFKEQ.